These T cell receptor beta chains were read from a single sample in a study of cytomegalovirus exposure and HLA in healthy donors. Method: immunoSEQ multiplex PCR; TCRdb's copy keeps in-frame clones and lacks some. The sample has roughly 240,000 clones; around 80% are singletons. Specimen: PBMCs. Every receptor here comes from a woman in her 40s in good health and CMV-seropositive. Both conserved end residues are part of each CDR3. The D gene is left open where the match is weak. Expanded clones are given a class, and other clones once, few, many or no size at all.

j_call v_call cdr3_length d_call clone_size cdr3_aa cdr3_nt
TRBJ2-1 TRBV7-3 15 TRBD2 . CASAWTSGELNEQFF TGTGCCAGCGCCTGGACTAGCGGGGAGCTCAATGAGCAGTTCTTC
TRBJ2-2 TRBV6-4 14 . . CASSVGEWAGELFF TGTGCCAGCAGTGTGGGCGAATGGGCCGGGGAGCTGTTTTTT
TRBJ1-1 TRBV7-3 14 . . CASSSGGAGTEAFF TGTGCCAGCAGCTCTGGAGGGGCGGGCACTGAAGCTTTCTTT
TRBJ1-3 TRBV30 16 . . CAWSPQAAGSGNTIYF TGTGCCTGGAGCCCACAGGCGGCTGGCTCTGGAAACACCATATATTTT
TRBJ1-2 TRBV5-1 13 . . CASRRDLNYGYIF TGCGCCAGCAGGCGCGACCTCAACTATGGCTACATCTTC
TRBJ1-5 TRBV19 14 TRBD1 . CAGRNGQGSQPQHF TGTGCCGGTAGAAACGGACAGGGAAGTCAGCCCCAGCATTTT
TRBJ2-1 TRBV10-3 13 . . CAISGGPGNEQFF TGTGCCATCTCAGGAGGGCCAGGGAATGAGCAGTTCTTC
TRBJ2-5 TRBV6-6 14 TRBD1 once CASSLSTGTETQYF TGTGCCAGCAGTTTATCGACAGGGACGGAGACCCAGTACTTC
TRBJ2-1 TRBV9 16 TRBD2 . CASSVGGTSSYNERFF TGTGCCAGCAGCGTAGGGGGGACTAGCTCCTACAATGAGCGGTTCTTC
TRBJ2-7 TRBV4-3 16 TRBD2 . CASSQGLAGISYEQYF TGCGCCAGCAGCCAAGGGCTAGCGGGAATCTCCTACGAGCAGTACTTC
TRBJ2-5 TRBV27 18 TRBD2 . CASSLPKISGTRRDEQYF TGTGCCAGCAGTTTACCGAAAATATCCGGGACTAGGCGGGATGAGCAGTACTTC
TRBJ2-7 TRBV11-2 15 TRBD2 . CASSSLAGGTYEQYF TGTGCCAGCAGCTCACTAGCGGGGGGGACGTACGAGCAGTACTTC
TRBJ1-5 TRBV4-2 14 . . CASSGGTSNQPQHF TGTGCCAGCAGCGGCGGGACCAGCAATCAGCCCCAGCATTTT
TRBJ2-7 TRBV6-1 17 . . CASSETIGGSQGGEQYF TGTGCCAGCAGTGAAACGATTGGTGGGTCTCAGGGCGGCGAGCAGTACTTC
TRBJ1-1 TRBV6-1 15 . . CASSARNGWNTEAFF TGTGCCAGCAGTGCGCGAAACGGGTGGAACACTGAAGCTTTCTTT
TRBJ2-5 TRBV30 14 TRBD2 . CAWSKTSNGETQYF TGTGCCTGGAGTAAGACTAGCAATGGAGAGACCCAGTACTTC
TRBJ2-5 TRBV6-5 15 . few CASSSDSRELETQYF TGTGCCAGCAGTTCGGACAGCCGCGAACTAGAGACCCAGTACTTC
TRBJ1-1 TRBV15 15 . . CATSRDCGGETEAFF TGTGCCACCAGCAGAGATTGCGGAGGGGAAACTGAAGCTTTCTTT
TRBJ1-5 TRBV19 12 . few CASSAGDQPQHF TGTGCCAGTAGTGCAGGGGATCAGCCCCAGCATTTT